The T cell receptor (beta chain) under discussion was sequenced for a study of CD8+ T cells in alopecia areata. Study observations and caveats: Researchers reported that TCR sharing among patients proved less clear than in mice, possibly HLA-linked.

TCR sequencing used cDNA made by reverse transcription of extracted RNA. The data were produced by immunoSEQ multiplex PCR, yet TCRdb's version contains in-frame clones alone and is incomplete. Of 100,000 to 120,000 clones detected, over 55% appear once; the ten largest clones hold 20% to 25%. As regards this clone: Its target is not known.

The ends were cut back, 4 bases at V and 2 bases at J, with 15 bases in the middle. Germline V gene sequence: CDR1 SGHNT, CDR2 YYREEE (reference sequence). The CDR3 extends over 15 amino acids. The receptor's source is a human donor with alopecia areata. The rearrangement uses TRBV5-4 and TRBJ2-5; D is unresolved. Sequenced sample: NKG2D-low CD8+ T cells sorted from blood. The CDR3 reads CASSGGSREQETQYF. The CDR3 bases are TGTGCCAGCAGCGGCGGATCTAGGGAACAAGAGACCCAGTACTTC.